This T cell receptor (beta chain) was documented in a study of control samples from healthy donors and cancer patients. The CDR3 is 13 amino acids. With V trimmed by 8 bases and J by 4 bases, 6 bases remained unmatched. Profiled with immunoSEQ multiplex PCR; TCRdb holds only in-frame clones, not every one. Of about 80,000 clones in the sample, roughly 89% were seen once. The receptor comes from a man aged 45-65 years in good health. The sequencing sample was made of blood. The chain joins TRBV12-3 or TRBV12-4 to TRBJ2-7, with TRBD1 matching over 9 bases. The DNA of the CDR3 is TGTGCCAGCCAGGACAGGGGCACGTACGAGCAGTACTTC. It encodes CASQDRGTYEQYF.